This passage covers 7 T cell receptor beta chains from one sample sequenced in a study of metastatic and nonmetastatic thyroid tumors. Through MiXCR, TCRdb re-clonotyped the PCR reads. The data hold approximately 39,000 clones, with less than 25% observed a single time. No treatment of any kind had been given to any patient before thyroid surgery. The material sequenced was blood. The receptors originated from a female donor with papillary thyroid cancer or a benign thyroid nodule (not recorded which). Some clones in this sample may be carry-over from other donors' samples.

The chain combines TRBV9 with TRBJ2-7; no clear D gene. This CDR3 comprises 13 residues. The germline gives CDR1 SGDLS, CDR2 YYNGEE. V shed 5 bases and J shed 3 bases, with 12 bases lying between them. CDR3 residues: CASSVRYNYEQYF. The CDR3 nucleotides read TGTGCCAGCAGTGTACGGTACAACTACGAGCAGTACTTC.

This clone was observed a handful of times. The CDR3 sequence: CAYPTGVIGEQYF. The CDR3 DNA sequence: TGTGCCTACCCGACAGGGGTGATTGGCGAGCAGTACTTC. The chain combines TRBV30 with TRBJ2-7; 8 positions match TRBD1. The CDR3 has 13 residues. V gave up 7 bases and J gave up 6 bases; unmatched junction bases: 11. CDR1 is GTSNPN, CDR2 SVGIG, per germline (reference sequence).

This clone was recorded only once. This sequence joins TRBV11-1 and TRBJ2-7, with D perhaps matching TRBD2 (6 bases). CDR3 length: 18 amino acids. The germline CDR1 and CDR2 sequences are SGHAT and FQDESV (reference sequence). V gave up 5 bases and J gave up 0 bases, with 23 bases separating them. CDR3 amino acids: CASSPPISGTSSSYEQYF. The CDR3 DNA is TGTGCCAGCAGCCCACCAATCTCCGGGACTTCTAGCTCCTACGAGCAGTACTTC.

The sample holds a few counts of this clone. The chain is built from TRBV6-1 and TRBJ1-5; tentatively, D is TRBD1 (5 bases). The V and J ends lost 4 bases and 2 bases respectively, with 9 bases between them. The CDR3 spans 14 residues. Germline-derived CDR1 and CDR2 are MNHNS and SASEGT. As DNA, the CDR3 is TGTGCCAGCAGTGCAGTACAGGGCAATCAGCCCCAGCATTTT. Its protein product is CASSAVQGNQPQHF.

In the case of this clone: At one end the junction does not follow the germline gene, possibly because of a read error. The gene calls are TRBV19 and TRBJ2-2; D gene uncertain. The CDR3 is made up of 13 amino acids. The germline gives CDR1 LNHDA, CDR2 SQIVND (reference sequence). CDR3 in DNA: TGCTCCAGTATGGCCGGGCGGCACGGGGAGCTGTTTTTT. Translated, it gives CSSMAGRHGELFF.

The chain joins TRBV19 to TRBJ2-1; TRBD2 agrees at 9 bases. The V segment lost 7 bases and the J segment 4 bases; nucleotides outside the gene matches: 8. In germline, CDR1 is LNHDA, CDR2 SQIVND (reference sequence). CDR3 length equals 15 residues. The CDR3 DNA reads TGTGCCAGTATAAGTTCTAGCGGGATGTACAATGAGCAGTTCTTC. It is translated as CASISSSGMYNEQFF.

By frequency in the sample, this clone is medium-sized (0.01 to 0.1%). This chain joins TRBV28 and TRBJ2-1, with 10 bases matching TRBD2. Losses at the gene ends were 3 bases for V and 4 bases for J; bases not matched to a gene: 3. CDR1 is MDHEN, CDR2 SYDVKM, per germline. This CDR3 comprises 15 residues. The CDR3 loop reads CASSFLAGEYNEQFF. CDR3 DNA: TGTGCCAGCAGTTTCCTAGCGGGAGAGTACAATGAGCAGTTCTTC.